The rows below give T cell receptor beta chains drawn from one sample of a study of cytomegalovirus exposure and HLA in healthy donors. Assay used: immunoSEQ multiplex PCR; TCRdb lists only in-frame clones, some missing. The profile shows around 250,000 clones, around 87% of them singletons. The sample consisted of PBMCs. These receptors originate from a woman aged 18-29 years in good health and CMV-seronegative. Each CDR3 is given with its conserved first and last residue. Each record gives: J gene, D gene, clone size, V gene, CDR3 protein, CDR3 DNA. A D gene is named only where the DNA matches it firmly. Clone size is given for some rows only: seen once, a few or many times, or a class if the clone is expanded.

j_call: TRBJ2-5; d_call: TRBD2; clone_size: -; v_call: TRBV5-4; cdr3_aa: CASSIHAGDQETQYF; cdr3_nt: TGTGCCAGCAGCATACATGCGGGGGACCAAGAGACCCAGTACTTC
j_call: TRBJ1-1; d_call: -; clone_size: -; v_call: TRBV19; cdr3_aa: CASSITGKGTEAFF; cdr3_nt: TGTGCCAGTAGTATTACGGGGAAGGGCACTGAAGCTTTCTTT
j_call: TRBJ2-3; d_call: -; clone_size: -; v_call: TRBV20-1; cdr3_aa: CSATGSNTQYF; cdr3_nt: TGCAGTGCAACGGGTTCAAATACGCAGTATTTT
j_call: TRBJ1-1; d_call: TRBD1; clone_size: -; v_call: TRBV7-6; cdr3_aa: CASSLGGQYRMNTEAFF; cdr3_nt: TGTGCCAGCAGCTTAGGGGGACAGTACCGCATGAACACTGAAGCTTTCTTT
j_call: TRBJ2-3; d_call: TRBD2; clone_size: -; v_call: TRBV5-1; cdr3_aa: CASSLGRGGADTQYF; cdr3_nt: TGCGCCAGCAGCTTAGGGAGGGGAGGCGCAGATACGCAGTATTTT
j_call: TRBJ1-5; d_call: TRBD1; clone_size: -; v_call: TRBV28; cdr3_aa: CASRTVPGTGAYSNQPQHF; cdr3_nt: TGTGCCAGCAGAACCGTTCCCGGGACAGGGGCTTATAGCAATCAGCCCCAGCATTTT
j_call: TRBJ1-1; d_call: -; clone_size: -; v_call: TRBV7-9; cdr3_aa: CASNLGGDYTEAFF; cdr3_nt: TGTGCCAGCAACCTGGGAGGGGATTACACTGAAGCTTTCTTT
j_call: TRBJ1-2; d_call: TRBD1; clone_size: -; v_call: TRBV7-2; cdr3_aa: CASSSPRGTAYGYTF; cdr3_nt: TGTGCCAGCAGCTCCCCCCGGGGGACAGCCTATGGCTACACCTTC
j_call: TRBJ2-7; d_call: -; clone_size: -; v_call: TRBV27; cdr3_aa: CASSFSTGLNYEQYF; cdr3_nt: TGTGCCAGCAGTTTCAGTACAGGCCTCAACTACGAGCAGTACTTC
j_call: TRBJ1-3; d_call: -; clone_size: -; v_call: TRBV7-9; cdr3_aa: CASSLDGGLGNTIYF; cdr3_nt: TGTGCCAGCAGCTTAGACGGGGGTTTGGGAAACACCATATATTTT
j_call: TRBJ2-1; d_call: TRBD1; clone_size: -; v_call: TRBV27; cdr3_aa: CASYTPVRGSEYNEQFF; cdr3_nt: TGTGCCAGCTACACTCCCGTCAGGGGGTCTGAATACAATGAGCAGTTCTTC
j_call: TRBJ2-2; d_call: TRBD2; clone_size: -; v_call: TRBV19; cdr3_aa: CASSFGTSGAYKNTGELFF; cdr3_nt: TGTGCCAGTAGTTTCGGGACTAGCGGGGCGTATAAGAACACCGGGGAGCTGTTTTTT
j_call: TRBJ2-5; d_call: TRBD2; clone_size: -; v_call: TRBV5-1; cdr3_aa: CASSLASGAQETQYF; cdr3_nt: TGCGCCAGCAGCTTGGCTAGCGGAGCGCAAGAGACCCAGTACTTC
j_call: TRBJ2-2; d_call: -; clone_size: once; v_call: TRBV30; cdr3_aa: CAWSVPPRATGELFF; cdr3_nt: TGTGCCTGGAGTGTACCTCCCAGGGCCACCGGGGAGCTGTTTTTT
j_call: TRBJ1-1; d_call: TRBD1; clone_size: -; v_call: TRBV28; cdr3_aa: CASTDPQGTEAFF; cdr3_nt: TGTGCCAGCACCGACCCACAGGGGACTGAAGCTTTCTTT
j_call: TRBJ1-1; d_call: -; clone_size: -; v_call: TRBV29-1; cdr3_aa: CSVRRGLLF; cdr3_nt: TGCAGCGTCCGCCGGGGACTTCTCTTT